A selection of T cell receptor beta chains follows, all from one sample in a study of cytomegalovirus exposure and HLA in healthy donors. Data came from immunoSEQ multiplex PCR; TCRdb stores just in-frame clones and leaves some out. The profile shows some 190,000 clones, approximately 82% of them singletons. Material for sequencing was PBMCs. These receptors were collected from a man in his forties or fifties in good health and CMV-seropositive. Both conserved end residues are part of each CDR3. D genes are given only for firm matches. The size of a clone is reported for some rows only, either as once, few or many, or as a class for expanded clones.

14	TRBV9	.	TRBD2	TRBJ2-7	CASSAGLSPYEQYF	TGTGCCAGCAGCGCGGGACTATCCCCCTACGAGCAGTACTTC
14	TRBV27	.	TRBD1	TRBJ2-7	CASKTTGQSYEQYF	TGTGCCAGCAAAACCACGGGACAGAGCTACGAGCAGTACTTC
14	TRBV6-6	.	TRBD2	TRBJ2-1	CASSSTSGDNEQFF	TGTGCCAGCAGTTCCACTAGCGGGGACAATGAGCAGTTCTTC
12	TRBV29-1	.	TRBD2	TRBJ2-1	CSVGLAGGSPFF	TGCAGCGTTGGACTAGCGGGAGGGTCACCGTTCTTC
14	TRBV6-1	few	.	TRBJ1-2	CASSSITLAALHTF	TGTGCCAGCAGTTCGATCACCCTGGCAGCACTACACACCTTC
16	TRBV11-2	.	.	TRBJ2-7	CASSQGFWGVTYEQYF	TGTGCCAGCAGCCAAGGTTTTTGGGGAGTCACCTACGAGCAGTACTTC
15	TRBV7-3	.	TRBD2	TRBJ2-2	CATQPGLAGDGELFF	TGTGCCACGCAACCGGGACTAGCGGGCGACGGGGAGCTGTTTTTT
17	TRBV19	.	TRBD2	TRBJ2-2	CASSTLAGPANTGELFF	TGTGCCAGTAGTACTCTAGCGGGCCCAGCGAACACCGGGGAGCTGTTTTTT
15	TRBV5-5	.	TRBD1	TRBJ2-7	CASSSRQGAPDEQYF	TGTGCCAGCAGCTCCCGACAGGGGGCGCCGGACGAGCAGTACTTC
15	TRBV2	.	.	TRBJ1-2	CASSPPPVRQRGYTF	TGTGCCAGCAGCCCCCCTCCGGTGAGGCAGAGGGGCTACACCTTC
15	TRBV6-5	few	TRBD1	TRBJ1-1	CASSYRGLGNTEAFF	TGTGCCAGCAGTTACAGGGGGCTTGGGAACACTGAAGCTTTCTTT
13	TRBV2	.	.	TRBJ1-2	CASYGQHNYGYTF	TGTGCCAGCTACGGACAGCATAACTATGGCTACACCTTC
13	TRBV2	.	.	TRBJ1-2	CASSEARDDSYTF	TGTGCCAGCAGTGAGGCCAGAGATGACAGCTACACCTTC
13	TRBV9	.	.	TRBJ1-5	CASSVGLGQPQHF	TGTGCCAGCAGCGTGGGGCTAGGTCAGCCCCAGCATTTT
14	TRBV2	.	TRBD1	TRBJ1-1	CASTAGGVSTEAFF	TGTGCCAGCACGGCAGGGGGAGTGAGCACTGAAGCTTTCTTT
14	TRBV10-1	.	TRBD2	TRBJ2-3	CATGRAGGLDTQYF	TGCGCCACCGGCCGAGCGGGAGGGCTGGATACGCAGTATTTT
13	TRBV29-1	.	.	TRBJ1-5	CSVAGGRDQPQHF	TGCAGCGTTGCGGGGGGTCGAGATCAGCCCCAGCATTTT